The next 21 T cell receptor beta chains were all read from a single sample in a study of blood T cell repertoires in COVID-19. Generated by immunoSEQ multiplex PCR, the TCRdb table keeps only in-frame clones and is missing some. This sample yields 150,000 to 200,000 clones, of which around nine tenths are seen a single time; under 5% belongs to the top ten. The specimen sequenced was peripheral blood. These receptors were obtained from a human donor in a cohort sampled during active COVID-19.

On this clone itself: Different DNA sequences within this sample yield the same CDR3. The rearrangement links TRBV30 to TRBJ1-1; D is unresolved. Germline V lookup: CDR1 GTSNPN, CDR2 SVGIG (reference sequence). The CDR3 is made up of 13 amino acids. Trimming took 0 bases from V and 4 from J, leaving 9 bases between them. CDR3 region: CAWSVGRGTEAFF. As DNA, the CDR3 is TGTGCCTGGAGTGTCGGGCGGGGCACTGAAGCTTTCTTT.

V is TRBV11-2 and J is TRBJ2-3; TRBD2 matches at 9 bases. CDR3 length: 15 residues. In germline, CDR1 is SGHAT, CDR2 FQNNGV. V gave up 5 bases and J gave up 3 bases; unmatched junction bases: 6. CDR3: CASSRAGGGTDTQYF. CDR3 coding DNA: TGTGCCAGCAGCCGAGCGGGGGGAGGAACAGATACGCAGTATTTT.

This clone is a singleton in its sample. Different DNA sequences within this sample yield the same CDR3. The chain is built from TRBV6-6 and TRBJ2-2, with a possible D match to TRBD1 (5 bases). CDR1 MNHNY and CDR2 SVGAGI come from the germline V gene (reference sequence). V lost 2 bases, J lost 4 bases, and 5 bases lay in between. The CDR3 has 13 residues. The CDR3 nucleotides are TGTGCCAGCAGTTACAGGGGCACCGGGGAGCTGTTTTTT. Protein sequence: CASSYRGTGELFF.

The rearrangement joins TRBV2 to TRBJ1-1; 7 bases align to TRBD1. The germline V gene encodes CDR1 SNHLY and CDR2 FYNNEI. The V and J ends lost 6 bases and 1 base, in that order; junction bases with no gene match: 11. This CDR3 contains 16 residues. This CDR3 reads CASRENRGATNTEAFF. Written as DNA, the CDR3 is TGTGCCAGCAGGGAGAACAGGGGCGCAACGAACACTGAAGCTTTCTTT.

The rearrangement joins TRBV18 to TRBJ2-7; 8 nucleotides line up with TRBD1. CDR1 and CDR2 (germline): KGHSH, LQKENI. The J segment lost 5 bases and the V segment lost 3 bases, leaving 6 bases of the junction unmatched. This CDR3 is built from 14 residues. DNA of the CDR3: TGTGCCAGCTCACCCGGGACAGGTAACAACGAGCAGTACTTC. Amino acid sequence: CASSPGTGNNEQYF.

The CDR3 region is CASSARSGGLNEQFF. CDR3 sequence (DNA): TGTGCCAGCAGCGCAAGATCCGGGGGGCTCAATGAGCAGTTCTTC. The rearrangement joins TRBV5-5 to TRBJ2-1, with D possibly being TRBD2 (7 bases). The length of the CDR3 is 15 residues. Per germline, CDR1 SGHKS and CDR2 YYEKEE (reference sequence). V lost 4 bases and J lost 6, with 17 bases in between.

CDR3 loop: CATSSGDRVSGETQYF. CDR3 coding DNA: TGTGCCACCAGCAGTGGGGACAGGGTATCGGGGGAGACCCAGTACTTC. This chain links TRBV15 with TRBJ2-5; 9 bases are a match to TRBD1. The CDR3 covers 16 residues. CDR1 LNHNV and CDR2 YYDKDF come from the germline V gene (reference sequence). The V and J ends lost 3 bases and 5 bases, in that order; junction bases with no gene match: 10.

This clone was seen just once. This chain links TRBV7-2 with TRBJ2-7, with D perhaps matching TRBD1 (5 bases). The CDR3 runs 13 residues. Germline assignment: CDR1 SGHTA and CDR2 FQGNSA. V was trimmed by 6 bases and J by 3 bases, leaving 12 bases between them. CDR3 DNA sequence: TGTGCCAGCAGTCTTCAGGGTGTCTACGAGCAGTACTTC. Residues: CASSLQGVYEQYF.

This clone was detected only once. This chain uses TRBV19 with TRBJ2-1, with D perhaps matching TRBD2 (5 bases). The germline V gene encodes CDR1 LNHDA and CDR2 SQIVND (reference sequence). V shed 4 bases and J shed 0 bases, with 7 bases lying between them. The CDR3 extends over 14 amino acids. The CDR3 DNA sequence: TGTGCCAGTAGTACGGGGAACTCCTACAATGAGCAGTTCTTC. Its protein is CASSTGNSYNEQFF.

The chain carries TRBV12-3 or TRBV12-4 and TRBJ1-2, with TRBD1 as a possible D gene (6 bases). Trimming left V 6 bases short and J 4 bases short, with 12 bases between. CDR3 length: 13 residues. CDR3 nucleotides: TGTGCCAGCAGCTCGGGACAATCCTATGGCTACACCTTC. Protein product: CASSSGQSYGYTF.

This chain links TRBV5-5 with TRBJ1-6; no clear D gene. Germline-derived CDR1 and CDR2 are SGHKS and YYEKEE (reference sequence). V lost 5 bases and J 0 bases, leaving 12 bases between the germline ends. There are 16 residues in the CDR3. CDR3 loop: CASSYDPSSYNSPLHF. In DNA form, the CDR3 reads TGTGCCAGCAGTTACGACCCTAGCTCCTATAATTCACCCCTCCACTTT.

The rearrangement joins TRBV6-5 to TRBJ2-7; TRBD1 is a possible D gene (5 bases). CDR1 MNHEY and CDR2 SVGAGI come from the germline V gene. The CDR3 spans 14 residues. The V gene lost 2 bases and the J gene lost 2 bases, with 10 bases spanning the gap. DNA for the CDR3: TGTGCCAGCAGTTACAAGGCAGGGCCCTACGAGCAGTACTTC. It codes for CASSYKAGPYEQYF.

The rearrangement uses TRBV11-2 and TRBJ2-5, with a possible D match to TRBD2 (5 bases). From germline, CDR1 is SGHAT and CDR2 FQNNGV. CDR3 length: 14 residues. Deletions cut 5 bases from V and 5 bases from J, with 15 bases between. The CDR3 loop is CASSLAALVETQYF. The CDR3 nucleotides are TGTGCCAGCAGCCTGGCGGCACTAGTGGAGACCCAGTACTTC.

The chain combines TRBV28 with TRBJ1-5; D gene uncertain. CDR1 is MDHEN, CDR2 SYDVKM, per germline. V shed 6 bases and J shed 1 base, with 13 bases lying between them. The CDR3 covers 15 residues. The CDR3 reads CASRRASWSNQPQHF. The CDR3 bases are TGTGCCAGCAGGAGGGCCTCTTGGAGCAATCAGCCCCAGCATTTT. The full variable domain, with the rest looked up from reference TRBV28 and TRBJ1-5, is DVKVTQSSRYLVKRTGEKVFLECVQDMDHENMFWYRQDPGLGLRLIYFSYDVKMKEKGDIPEGYSVSREKKERFSLILESASTNQTSMYLCASRRASWSNQPQHFGDGTRLSIL.

The gene calls are TRBV5-1 and TRBJ2-7; weak D call: TRBD2 (5 bases). CDR3 size: 16 residues. Per the germline V gene, CDR1 is SGHRS and CDR2 is YFSETQ. The V gene lost 0 bases and the J gene lost 2 bases, with 15 bases spanning the gap. CDR3 residues: CASSLASGLNAYEQYF. In DNA form, the CDR3 reads TGCGCCAGCAGCTTGGCCAGCGGACTTAACGCCTACGAGCAGTACTTC.

The chain joins TRBV7-2 to TRBJ2-2; 13 nucleotides match TRBD2. Germline V CDR1 and CDR2: SGHTA, FQGNSA. CDR3 size: 17 residues. J was trimmed by 3 bases and V by 1 base; bases with no gene match: 2. In DNA, the CDR3 is TGTGCCAGCAGCTTAGGGGGACTAGCGGGGTACACCGGGGAGCTGTTTTTT. Amino acid sequence: CASSLGGLAGYTGELFF.

This clone was seen once. J is TRBJ1-2 and V is TRBV28; D remains unclear. The CDR3 extends over 16 amino acids. CDR1 is MDHEN and CDR2 is SYDVKM in the germline V gene. The V end lost 6 bases, the J end lost 7 bases, and 24 bases lay between the germline ends. The DNA for the CDR3 is TGTGCCAGCAGCCTATCTGGGGAGGGAGTCTGGGGTGGCTACACCTTC. Residues: CASSLSGEGVWGGYTF.

The gene calls are TRBV30 and TRBJ2-1; maybe TRBD2 (6 bases). Trimming left V 4 bases short and J 7 bases short, with 8 bases between. The CDR3 extends over 11 amino acids. Per germline, CDR1 GTSNPN and CDR2 SVGIG (reference sequence). CDR3 DNA: TGTGCCTGGAAGGCGGGGAATGAGCAGTTCTTC. Its protein is CAWKAGNEQFF.

In this sample, this clone turned up once. The chain recombines TRBV30 with TRBJ2-2, with D unresolved. CDR3 length equals 14 residues. CDR1 is GTSNPN and CDR2 is SVGIG in the germline V gene (reference sequence). The V end was cut by 0 bases, the J end by 2 bases, with 7 bases between. The CDR3 loop reads CAWSVYRNTGELFF. The CDR3, as DNA: TGTGCCTGGAGTGTATACAGAAACACCGGGGAGCTGTTTTTT.

The CDR3 here is CASSPRPTGGTDTQYF. DNA for the CDR3: TGCGCCAGCAGCCCCCGTCCCACAGGGGGCACAGATACGCAGTATTTT. The rearrangement links TRBV5-1 to TRBJ2-3, with 7 bases aligning to TRBD1. Looked up from germline, CDR1 is SGHRS and CDR2 is YFSETQ. The CDR3 covers 16 residues. Trimming at V came to 4 bases and at J to 1 base, leaving 9 bases not matched to a gene. The variable domain in full, with the rest retrieved from reference TRBV5-1 and TRBJ2-3, is KAGVTQTPRYLIKTRGQQVTLSCSPISGHRSVSWYQQTPGQGLQFLFEYFSETQRNKGNFPGRFSGRQFSNSRSEMNVSTLELGDSALYLCASSPRPTGGTDTQYFGPGTRLTVL.

This sequence joins TRBV7-2 and TRBJ2-7, with D perhaps matching TRBD1 (5 bases). This CDR3 is 12 amino acids long. Germline CDR1 reads SGHTA; CDR2 reads FQGNSA. The germline V and J ends were trimmed by 5 bases and 4 bases, with 9 bases remaining between them. The CDR3 reads CASSSNRYEQYF. As DNA, the CDR3 is TGTGCCAGCAGCAGTAACAGGTACGAGCAGTACTTC.